This T cell receptor (beta chain) is from a study of memory CD4+ T cells and cytomegalovirus serostatus. TCRdb's copy holds only in-frame clones and misses some; the assay was immunoSEQ multiplex PCR. The data contain under 55,000 clones, over 60% of them singletons. Single viable CD3+CD4+CD8-CD45RO+ cells were sorted as the memory CD4+ T cells. CMV serostatus came from serum IgG against pp150, pp28, p38, p52. Total CD4+ T cells were enriched by CD4 positive selection. Findings of the study overall: The CMV-associated TCR signature appears largely within the CD4+ memory repertoire. Repertoires predicted CMV serostatus with median bootstrapped AUC of about 0.96.

With regard to this clone: Its antigen is undetermined.

The V gene's germline CDR1 is MGHRA and CDR2 YSYEKL. V lost 2 bases and J lost 6, with 14 bases in between. The CDR3 runs to 15 residues. The V call is TRBV4-1, the J call TRBJ1-5; D perhaps matches TRBD1 (5 bases). The origin of this receptor is an adult in good health and CMV-seropositive. Material: memory CD4+ T cells from blood. The CDR3 DNA is TGCGCCAGCAGCCAATGGTCAGGGAGTACTCAGCCCCAGCATTTT. Its translation: CASSQWSGSTQPQHF.